These 25 T cell receptor beta chains were sequenced from one sample in a study of T cell responses to AZD1222 COVID-19 vaccine. Clones were sequenced by immunoSEQ multiplex PCR, and TCRdb holds only the in-frame ones, with some missing. Here the sample spans about 150,000 clones, 90% being singletons. Material: peripheral blood, obtained on day 0 of AZD1222 vaccination. The receptors shown here come from an adult in good health.

This rearrangement joins TRBV27 to TRBJ2-2; TRBD1 agrees at 11 bases. CDR1 and CDR2 from the germline V gene are MNHEY and SMNVEV (reference sequence). After removal of 10 bases from V and 6 bases from J, the junction contained 13 bases not matched to a gene. The CDR3 extends over 16 amino acids. The CDR3 here is CATKGLDRGQAGELFF. CDR3 in DNA: TGTGCCACCAAGGGACTGGACAGGGGGCAAGCCGGGGAGCTGTTTTTT.

The chain uses TRBV5-5 and TRBJ1-1, with a possible D match to TRBD1 (5 bases). The CDR3 length is 12 residues. Looked up from germline, CDR1 is SGHKS and CDR2 is YYEKEE (reference sequence). V was shortened by 1 base and J by 6 bases, with 7 bases between the two germline ends. The CDR3 sequence is CASSLSGPEAFF. CDR3 nucleotides: TGTGCCAGCAGCTTGTCAGGGCCTGAAGCTTTCTTT.

This clone was seen only a few times. V usage is TRBV5-5 and J usage is TRBJ1-1, with a possible D match to TRBD1 (6 bases). V was trimmed by 5 bases and J by 5 bases, leaving 16 bases between them. The V gene's germline CDR1 is SGHKS and CDR2 YYEKEE (reference sequence). The CDR3 is 14 residues long. This CDR3 is CASSTGAAGTEAFF. The CDR3 DNA is TGTGCCAGCAGTACGGGGGCGGCCGGAACTGAAGCTTTCTTT.

The genes are TRBV11-2 and TRBJ2-1; 7 nucleotides agree with TRBD2. Losses at the gene ends were 3 bases for V and 9 bases for J; bases not matched to a gene: 2. The CDR3 has 12 amino acids. Per germline, CDR1 SGHAT and CDR2 FQNNGV. The DNA for the CDR3 is TGTGCCAGCAGCTTGGCTAGCGGTGAGCAGTTCTTC. It codes for CASSLASGEQFF.

This rearrangement joins TRBV28 to TRBJ1-4; D is uncertain. CDR1 is MDHEN and CDR2 is SYDVKM in the germline V gene. With 2 bases removed from V and 5 bases from J, the gap between germline ends came to 12 bases. The CDR3 covers 15 residues. The CDR3 coding sequence is TGTGCCAGCAGTTTAGTTGAACGGGGAAATGAAAAACTGTTTTTT. This gives the protein CASSLVERGNEKLFF. The full variable domain, completed using reference TRBV28 and TRBJ1-4, is DVKVTQSSRYLVKRTGEKVFLECVQDMDHENMFWYRQDPGLGLRLIYFSYDVKMKEKGDIPEGYSVSREKKERFSLILESASTNQTSMYLCASSLVERGNEKLFFGSGTQLSVL.

CDR3: CASSLGPRGTGELFF. In nucleotides, the CDR3 is TGTGCCAGCAGCTTGGGCCCGAGAGGGACCGGGGAGCTGTTTTTT. This rearrangement joins TRBV7-3 to TRBJ2-2; perhaps TRBD2 as D (5 bases). Germline lookup yields CDR1 SGHTA and CDR2 FQGTGA. This CDR3 has 15 residues. Trimming cost V 3 bases and J 5 bases, with 13 bases left between them.

The chain combines TRBV4-1 with TRBJ2-1, with D tentatively TRBD2 (6 bases). The CDR3 contains 13 residues. Germline V gene sequence: CDR1 MGHRA, CDR2 YSYEKL. Trimming took 4 bases from V and 9 from J, leaving 13 bases between them. CDR3 protein: CASSLLAGSEQFF. The CDR3 DNA is TGCGCCAGCAGCCTACTAGCTGGGAGTGAGCAGTTCTTC.

The genes are TRBV6-2 or TRBV6-3 and TRBJ1-5, with 8 bases identical to TRBD1. J gave up 1 base and V 6 bases, and 5 bases lay outside the gene matches. CDR1 MNHEY and CDR2 SVGEGT come from the germline V gene. This CDR3 contains 15 residues. The CDR3 region has the DNA TGTGCCAGCAGCAGGGGACAGGCCAGCAATCAGCCCCAGCATTTT. Its protein is CASSRGQASNQPQHF.

V and J are TRBV6-5 and TRBJ1-1, with D maybe TRBD1 (6 bases). Germline loops: CDR1 MNHEY, CDR2 SVGAGI. The CDR3 consists of 15 residues. V was cut by 6 bases and J by 1 base, with 15 bases left in between. CDR3 protein: CASRRTGLGNTEAFF. CDR3 nucleotides: TGTGCCAGCAGACGTACAGGGCTGGGGAACACTGAAGCTTTCTTT.

This rearrangement joins TRBV29-1 to TRBJ1-4, with TRBD1 as a possible D gene (5 bases). In germline, CDR1 is SQVTM, CDR2 ANQGSEA. Trimming removed 4 bases from V and 5 bases from J, with 8 bases in between. The CDR3 is 12 residues long. CDR3 sequence reads: CSVGQPNEKLFF. The CDR3 DNA reads as TGCAGCGTTGGACAGCCGAATGAAAAACTGTTTTTT.

This chain connects TRBV11-2 to TRBJ2-1, with 8 bases that match TRBD2. The CDR3 contains 16 residues. Losses at the gene ends were 1 base for V and 5 bases for J; bases not matched to a gene: 7. CDR1 and CDR2 (germline): SGHAT, FQNNGV. CDR3 sequence (DNA): TGTGCCAGCAGCTTAGGTGGGACTAGGGTAGACAATGAGCAGTTCTTC. This translates into CASSLGGTRVDNEQFF.

The J gene is TRBJ1-6, the V gene TRBV12-3 or TRBV12-4, with D unresolved. There are 13 residues in the CDR3. Trimming cost V 6 bases and J 11 bases, with 14 bases left between them. This CDR3 reads CASSDRTRAPLHF. For the CDR3, the DNA is TGTGCCAGCAGCGATCGGACGAGGGCACCCCTCCACTTT.

The chain links TRBV19 to TRBJ2-5; 9 nucleotides agree with TRBD2. The V and J ends lost 5 bases and 4 bases, in that order; junction bases with no gene match: 11. CDR1 and CDR2 from the germline V gene are LNHDA and SQIVND (reference sequence). This CDR3 is 16 amino acids long. CDR3 region: CASSAQPILAGETQYF. CDR3 DNA: TGTGCCAGTAGTGCCCAGCCGATACTAGCGGGAGAGACCCAGTACTTC.

The J gene is TRBJ1-4, the V gene TRBV5-4; D is uncertain. The CDR3 is made up of 13 amino acids. CDR1 is SGHNT and CDR2 is YYREEE in the germline V gene (reference sequence). The ends were cut back, 7 bases at V and 0 bases at J, with 7 bases in the middle. Here the CDR3 DNA reads TGTGCCAGCGACACAGCAACTAATGAAAAACTGTTTTTT. This gives the protein CASDTATNEKLFF.

The chain carries TRBV19 and TRBJ1-5; D gene unclear. The germline V gene encodes CDR1 LNHDA and CDR2 SQIVND (reference sequence). V was shortened by 5 bases and J by 0 bases, with 11 bases between the two germline ends. CDR3 length: 15 residues. CDR3 nucleotides: TGTGCCAGTAGTCTCGGCAGGACTAGCAATCAGCCCCAGCATTTT. Amino acid sequence: CASSLGRTSNQPQHF.

Comment on this clone: Within the sample, other DNA sequences also encode this same CDR3. The chain is built from TRBV5-1 and TRBJ1-5; 10 positions agree with TRBD1. The CDR3 is 15 amino acids. Losses at the gene ends were 2 bases for V and 2 bases for J; bases not matched to a gene: 1. The germline V gene encodes CDR1 SGHRS and CDR2 YFSETQ. Here the CDR3 DNA reads TGCGCCAGCAGCTTAGGGACAGGGGGCAATCAGCCCCAGCATTTT. Translated: CASSLGTGGNQPQHF. The full variable domain, completed using reference TRBV5-1 and TRBJ1-5, is KAGVTQTPRYLIKTRGQQVTLSCSPISGHRSVSWYQQTPGQGLQFLFEYFSETQRNKGNFPGRFSGRQFSNSRSEMNVSTLELGDSALYLCASSLGTGGNQPQHFGDGTRLSIL.

This chain uses TRBV6-4 with TRBJ2-1; 14 bases are shared with TRBD2. J lost 9 bases, V lost 5 bases, and 9 bases had no gene match. Germline CDR1 MRHNA, CDR2 SNTAGT. The CDR3 contains 16 residues. The CDR3 is CASSLSGTSGSGEQFF. The CDR3 DNA sequence: TGTGCCAGCAGTCTCTCCGGGACTAGCGGGAGTGGTGAGCAGTTCTTC.

The rearrangement links TRBV2 to TRBJ2-7; D possibly corresponds to TRBD1 (6 bases). Trimming pared 8 bases from V and 5 bases from J, leaving 13 bases between. CDR1 is SNHLY and CDR2 is FYNNEI in the germline V gene. This CDR3 spans 12 amino acids. CDR3 coding DNA: TGTGCCAGCCGAGGGGACAATCACGAGCAGTACTTC. This codes for CASRGDNHEQYF.

The chain carries TRBV5-1 and TRBJ2-2, with a weak D call TRBD2 (6 bases). Looked up from germline, CDR1 is SGHRS and CDR2 is YFSETQ. The CDR3 runs to 14 residues. V was pared by 5 bases and J by 4 bases, with 12 bases between. The CDR3 protein is CASSGGIGTGELFF. The DNA of the CDR3 is TGCGCCAGCAGTGGGGGGATCGGCACCGGGGAGCTGTTTTTT.

V and J are TRBV10-3 and TRBJ1-1; no firm D call. V was trimmed by 2 bases and J by 4 bases, leaving 5 bases between them. The CDR3 consists of 12 residues. The germline V gene encodes CDR1 ENHRY and CDR2 SYGVKD. The chain's CDR3 is CAISERGTEAFF. In nucleotides, the CDR3 is TGTGCCATCAGTGAGCGGGGCACTGAAGCTTTCTTT.

V usage is TRBV19 and J usage is TRBJ2-5, with 9 bases matching TRBD1. Germline V gene data show CDR1 as LNHDA and CDR2 as SQIVND (reference sequence). Trimming at V came to 5 bases and at J to 5 bases, leaving 12 bases not matched to a gene. The CDR3 has 16 residues. CDR3 bases: TGTGCCAGTAGTGTCTCCGCACAGGGGGCGCATGAGACCCAGTACTTC. It codes for CASSVSAQGAHETQYF.

This clone was recorded once. J is TRBJ1-1 and V is TRBV29-1; D possibly corresponds to TRBD1 (5 bases). The V end was cut by 3 bases, the J end by 4 bases, with 15 bases between. The germline V gene encodes CDR1 SQVTM and CDR2 ANQGSEA. The CDR3 is 14 residues long. CDR3 residues: CSVDWGGLGTEAFF. The CDR3 DNA follows: TGCAGCGTTGATTGGGGGGGATTGGGCACTGAAGCTTTCTTT.

This chain joins TRBV18 and TRBJ2-2, with 7 nucleotides matching TRBD1. This CDR3 contains 17 residues. The germline gives CDR1 KGHSH, CDR2 LQKENI. The V segment lost 4 bases and the J segment 2 bases; nucleotides outside the gene matches: 10. The CDR3 is CASSLFSGTDNTGELFF. CDR3 in DNA: TGTGCCAGCTCACTTTTTTCCGGGACAGACAACACCGGGGAGCTGTTTTTT.

This clone was observed a single time. The chain couples TRBV7-2 to TRBJ1-1; no clear D gene. V lost 5 bases and J lost 5, with 18 bases in between. CDR3 length: 15 residues. The germline CDR1 and CDR2 sequences are SGHTA and FQGNSA. CDR3 coding DNA: TGTGCCAGCAGCCCCCGAGGGCGATATCGGACTGAAGCTTTCTTT. Protein product: CASSPRGRYRTEAFF. Full variable domain (rest looked up from reference TRBV7-2 and TRBJ1-1): GAGVSQSPSNKVTEKGKDVELRCDPISGHTALYWYRQSLGQGLEFLIYFQGNSAPDKSGLPSDRFSAERTGGSVSTLTIQRTQQEDSAVYLCASSPRGRYRTEAFFGQGTRLTVV.

The V gene is TRBV27, the J gene TRBJ1-1; D is perhaps TRBD1 (5 bases). From germline, CDR1 is MNHEY and CDR2 SMNVEV (reference sequence). V dropped 1 base and J dropped 0 bases, with 9 bases sitting between them. This CDR3 comprises 15 residues. CDR3 residues: CASSLFLGVNTEAFF. CDR3 DNA: TGTGCCAGCAGTTTATTCCTAGGGGTGAACACTGAAGCTTTCTTT.